These 18 T cell receptor beta chains were sequenced from one sample in a study of OX40 agonist ivuxolimab in advanced cancers. Sequencing used immunoSEQ multiplex PCR; TCRdb keeps in-frame clones, though not all of them. The data contain about 18,000 clones, 75% to 85% of them singletons. The material was CD4+ or CD8+ T cells sorted from blood, obtained in a trial of the OX40 agonist ivuxolimab. These receptors all come from an adult with an advanced solid tumor such as melanoma, head and neck, liver or kidney cancer.

About this clone itself: At one boundary the junction diverges from the germline segment, which might be a read error. This sample also contains other DNA sequences that code for the same CDR3. The chain is built from TRBV30 and TRBJ1-5; tentatively, D is TRBD1 (6 bases). The length of the CDR3 is 13 residues. From germline, CDR1 is GTSNPN and CDR2 SVGIG (reference sequence). The DNA of the CDR3 is TGCGCCTGGAGTGTAGGGGGGAATCAGCCCCAGCATTTT. Its protein is CAWSVGGNQPQHF.

The DNA of the CDR3 is TGTGCCAGTAGGGACAGGTACTCTGGAAACACCATATATTTT. It specifies CASRDRYSGNTIYF. The chain carries TRBV19 and TRBJ1-3; 7 bases map to TRBD1. The CDR3 loop spans 14 amino acids. Trimming at V came to 6 bases and at J to 0 bases, leaving 2 bases not matched to a gene. The V gene's germline CDR1 is LNHDA and CDR2 SQIVND (reference sequence).

This rearrangement joins TRBV7-2 to TRBJ2-7, with D maybe TRBD1 (7 bases). Looked up from germline, CDR1 is SGHTA and CDR2 is FQGNSA. The CDR3 runs to 15 residues. V was trimmed by 5 bases and J by 2 bases, leaving 16 bases between them. For the CDR3, the DNA is TGTGCCAGCAGCCCCCGCCAGGGGGGAGCCTACGAGCAGTACTTC. It specifies CASSPRQGGAYEQYF.

The chain couples TRBV5-4 to TRBJ1-1; tentative D call: TRBD1 (6 bases). Trimming took off 1 base at V and 3 bases at J, with 10 bases between the two ends. This CDR3 is built from 14 residues. Germline V gene lookup returns CDR1 SGHNT and CDR2 YYREEE (reference sequence). CDR3 nucleotide sequence: TGTGCCAGCAGCTTGTGGGGGGCGGACACTGAAGCTTTCTTT. It is translated as CASSLWGADTEAFF.

The chain links TRBV19 to TRBJ1-2, with D possibly TRBD1 on 6 matching bases. The CDR3 extends over 15 amino acids. Germline CDR1 and CDR2: LNHDA and SQIVND (reference sequence). Deletions cut 4 bases from V and 0 bases from J, with 12 bases between. The CDR3 sequence is CASSTPRQANYGYTF. Here the CDR3 DNA reads TGTGCCAGTAGTACCCCTCGACAGGCTAACTATGGCTACACCTTC.

This clone appeared a single time. V is TRBV7-3 and J is TRBJ2-3; tentatively, D is TRBD1 (6 bases). The V end lost 1 base, the J end lost 4 bases, and 9 bases lay between the germline ends. The CDR3 consists of 14 residues. Germline CDR1 and CDR2: SGHTA and FQGTGA. CDR3 in DNA: TGTGCCAGCAGCTTAAACAGGGTGGCAGATACGCAGTATTTT. Translated: CASSLNRVADTQYF.

J is TRBJ2-4 and V is TRBV6-5, with D hard to call. The CDR3 runs 14 residues. The V end was cut by 10 bases, the J end by 0 bases, with 13 bases between. Germline V gene data show CDR1 as MNHEY and CDR2 as SVGAGI. The CDR3 is CATISVGAKNIQYF. The CDR3, as DNA: TGTGCCACTATAAGTGTGGGAGCCAAAAACATTCAGTACTTC.

The chain is built from TRBV30 and TRBJ1-1; D ambiguous. The germline V and J ends were trimmed by 5 bases and 5 bases, with 15 bases remaining between them. Germline assignment: CDR1 GTSNPN and CDR2 SVGIG (reference sequence). This CDR3 region has 13 residues. CDR3 DNA sequence: TGTGCCTGGGGGCGCTCCCTGGGGACTGAAGCTTTCTTT. Translation gives CAWGRSLGTEAFF.

This chain joins TRBV5-4 and TRBJ2-5; D possibly corresponds to TRBD2 (7 bases). In germline, CDR1 is SGHNT, CDR2 YYREEE (reference sequence). The CDR3 is 16 residues long. Trimming pared 1 base from V and 2 bases from J, leaving 15 bases between. CDR3 in DNA: TGTGCCAGCAGCTTGCCCGGGGGGCAGGGACAAGAGACCCAGTACTTC. Its protein product is CASSLPGGQGQETQYF.

This chain joins TRBV2 and TRBJ2-1, with D uncertain. The CDR3 is 16 amino acids. Between the trimmed V and J ends, which lost 1 base and 0 bases, there was a span of 10 bases. The germline V gene has CDR1 SNHLY and CDR2 FYNNEI. The CDR3 region is CASSEEALGSYNEQFF. CDR3 DNA: TGTGCCAGCAGTGAAGAAGCCCTGGGCTCCTACAATGAGCAGTTCTTC.

This clone was observed a single time. This sequence joins TRBV5-1 and TRBJ1-2; D perhaps matches TRBD1 (5 bases). Germline V gives CDR1 SGHRS, CDR2 YFSETQ. The CDR3 has 15 residues. V was trimmed by 3 bases and J by 0 bases, leaving 12 bases between them. CDR3 coding DNA: TGCGCCAGCAGCTCGTCGACAGCAGCTAACTATGGCTACACCTTC. Protein: CASSSSTAANYGYTF.

The chain recombines TRBV7-8 with TRBJ2-4; the match to TRBD2 covers 7 bases. This CDR3 is built from 14 residues. The germline CDR1 and CDR2 sequences are SGHVS and FQNEAQ. With V trimmed by 5 bases and J by 3 bases, 4 bases remained unmatched. CDR3 in DNA: TGTGCCAGCAGCGACACGGGGGGCAAAAACATTCAGTACTTC. It translates to CASSDTGGKNIQYF. Based on the CDR3 plus reference TRBV7-8 and TRBJ2-4, the full variable domain is GAGVSQSPRYKVAKRGQDVALRCDPISGHVSLFWYQQALGQGPEFLTYFQNEAQLDKSGLPSDRFFAERPEGSVSTLKIQRTQQEDSAVYLCASSDTGGKNIQYFGAGTRLSVL.

The sample holds a few counts of this clone. The chain joins TRBV18 to TRBJ2-7; weak D call: TRBD2 (6 bases). CDR1 and CDR2 (germline): KGHSH, LQKENI. The CDR3 contains 16 residues. Trimming left V 3 bases short and J 6 bases short, with 21 bases between. This CDR3 reads CASSPLEGHAKGEQYF. The CDR3 DNA reads TGTGCCAGCTCACCTCTGGAGGGGCACGCGAAGGGCGAGCAGTACTTC.

This chain joins TRBV7-8 and TRBJ1-4; TRBD1 is a possible D gene (6 bases). CDR3 length equals 18 residues. The V and J ends lost 5 bases and 0 bases respectively, with 19 bases between them. Germline V gene lookup returns CDR1 SGHVS and CDR2 FQNEAQ. The DNA for the CDR3 is TGTGCCAGCAGCCAGTACCGGGCAGGGGCTTCAACTAATGAAAAACTGTTTTTT. Protein sequence: CASSQYRAGASTNEKLFF.

This clone has a handful of counts. The chain recombines TRBV7-3 with TRBJ2-7; possibly TRBD2 for D (5 bases). The V end lost 5 bases, the J end lost 3 bases, and 17 bases lay between the germline ends. The germline V gene encodes CDR1 SGHTA and CDR2 FQGTGA. CDR3 size: 15 residues. For the CDR3, the DNA is TGTGCCAGCAGCCAAGGAGGTGGCGGCTTCTACGAGCAGTACTTC. It yields the protein CASSQGGGGFYEQYF.

This clone was seen once. The chain employs TRBV6-1 and TRBJ2-3; D not certain. The CDR3 is 13 residues long. With 7 bases removed from V and 2 bases from J, the gap between germline ends came to 10 bases. The germline gives CDR1 MNHNS, CDR2 SASEGT. The CDR3 protein is CASTLPPTDTQYF. The CDR3 nucleotides are TGTGCCAGCACCCTACCCCCCACAGATACGCAGTATTTT.

This clone has only a few counts. One junction end disagrees with the germline gene, perhaps due to a read error. This chain connects TRBV18 to TRBJ1-5, with D perhaps matching TRBD1 (6 bases). The CDR3 runs 16 residues. Germline V gene sequence: CDR1 KGHSH, CDR2 LQKENI. In nucleotides, the CDR3 is TGTGCCAGCTCCCCACCGGGACACAGTAGCAATCAGCCCCAGCATTTT. Translating gives CASSPPGHSSNQPQHF.

The V gene is TRBV7-2, the J gene TRBJ1-6; D not resolved. Germline assignment: CDR1 SGHTA and CDR2 FQGNSA. V lost 5 bases, J lost 6 bases, and 11 bases lay in between. The CDR3 runs 14 residues. The CDR3 DNA reads as TGTGCCAGCAGCCCTCGCACGGGTAATTCACCCCTCCACTTT. This codes for CASSPRTGNSPLHF.